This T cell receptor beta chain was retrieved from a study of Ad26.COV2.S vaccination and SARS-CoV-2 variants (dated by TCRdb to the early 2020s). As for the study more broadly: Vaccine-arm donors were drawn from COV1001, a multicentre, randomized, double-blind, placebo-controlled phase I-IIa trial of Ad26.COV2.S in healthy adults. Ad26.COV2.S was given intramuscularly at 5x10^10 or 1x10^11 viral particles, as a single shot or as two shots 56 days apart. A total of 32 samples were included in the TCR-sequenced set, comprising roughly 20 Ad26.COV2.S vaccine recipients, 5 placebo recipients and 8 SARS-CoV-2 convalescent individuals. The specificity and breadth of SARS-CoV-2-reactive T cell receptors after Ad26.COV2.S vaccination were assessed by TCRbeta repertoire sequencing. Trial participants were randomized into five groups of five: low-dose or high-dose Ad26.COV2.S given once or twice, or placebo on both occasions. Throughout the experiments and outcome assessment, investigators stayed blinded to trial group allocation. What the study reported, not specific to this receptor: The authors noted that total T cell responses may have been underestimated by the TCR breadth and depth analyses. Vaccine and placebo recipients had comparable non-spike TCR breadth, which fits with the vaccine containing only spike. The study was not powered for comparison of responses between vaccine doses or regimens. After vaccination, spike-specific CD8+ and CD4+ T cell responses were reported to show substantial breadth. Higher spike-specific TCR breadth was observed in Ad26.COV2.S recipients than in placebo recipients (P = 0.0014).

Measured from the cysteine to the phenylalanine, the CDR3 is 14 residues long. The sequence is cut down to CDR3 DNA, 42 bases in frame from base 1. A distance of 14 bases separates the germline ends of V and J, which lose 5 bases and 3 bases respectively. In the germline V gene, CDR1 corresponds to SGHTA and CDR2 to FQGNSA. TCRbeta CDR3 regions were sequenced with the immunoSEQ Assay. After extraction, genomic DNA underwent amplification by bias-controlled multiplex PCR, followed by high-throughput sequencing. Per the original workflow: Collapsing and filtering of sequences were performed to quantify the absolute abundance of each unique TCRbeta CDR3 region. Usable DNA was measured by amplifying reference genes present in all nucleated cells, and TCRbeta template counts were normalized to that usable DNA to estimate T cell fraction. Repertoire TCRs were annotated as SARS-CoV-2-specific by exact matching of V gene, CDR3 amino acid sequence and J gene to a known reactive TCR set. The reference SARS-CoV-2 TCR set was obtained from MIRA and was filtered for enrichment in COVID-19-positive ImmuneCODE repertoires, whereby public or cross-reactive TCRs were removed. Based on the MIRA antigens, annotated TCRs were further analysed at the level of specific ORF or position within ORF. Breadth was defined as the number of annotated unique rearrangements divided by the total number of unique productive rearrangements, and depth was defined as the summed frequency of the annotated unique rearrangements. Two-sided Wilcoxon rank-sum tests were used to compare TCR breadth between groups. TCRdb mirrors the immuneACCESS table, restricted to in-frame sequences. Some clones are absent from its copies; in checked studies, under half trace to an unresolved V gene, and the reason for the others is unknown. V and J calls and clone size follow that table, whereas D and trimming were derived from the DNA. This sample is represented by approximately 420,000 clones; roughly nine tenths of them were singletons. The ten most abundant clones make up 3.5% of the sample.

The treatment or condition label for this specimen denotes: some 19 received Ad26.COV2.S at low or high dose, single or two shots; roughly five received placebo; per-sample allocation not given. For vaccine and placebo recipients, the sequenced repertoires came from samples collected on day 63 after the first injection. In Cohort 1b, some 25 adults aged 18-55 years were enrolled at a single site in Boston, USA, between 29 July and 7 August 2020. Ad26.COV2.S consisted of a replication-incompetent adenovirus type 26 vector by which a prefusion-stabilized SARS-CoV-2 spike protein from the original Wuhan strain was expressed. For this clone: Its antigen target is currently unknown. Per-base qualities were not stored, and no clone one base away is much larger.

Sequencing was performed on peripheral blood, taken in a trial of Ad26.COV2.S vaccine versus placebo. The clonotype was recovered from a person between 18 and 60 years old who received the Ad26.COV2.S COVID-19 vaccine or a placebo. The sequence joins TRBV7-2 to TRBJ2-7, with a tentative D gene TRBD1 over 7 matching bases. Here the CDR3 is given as CASSPDREDYEQYF. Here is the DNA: TGTGCCAGCAGCCCCGACAGGGAGGACTACGAGCAGTACTTC. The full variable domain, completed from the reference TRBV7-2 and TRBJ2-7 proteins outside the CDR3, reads GAGVSQSPSNKVTEKGKDVELRCDPISGHTALYWYRQSLGQGLEFLIYFQGNSAPDKSGLPSDRFSAERTGGSVSTLTIQRTQQEDSAVYLCASSPDREDYEQYFGPGTRLTVT.